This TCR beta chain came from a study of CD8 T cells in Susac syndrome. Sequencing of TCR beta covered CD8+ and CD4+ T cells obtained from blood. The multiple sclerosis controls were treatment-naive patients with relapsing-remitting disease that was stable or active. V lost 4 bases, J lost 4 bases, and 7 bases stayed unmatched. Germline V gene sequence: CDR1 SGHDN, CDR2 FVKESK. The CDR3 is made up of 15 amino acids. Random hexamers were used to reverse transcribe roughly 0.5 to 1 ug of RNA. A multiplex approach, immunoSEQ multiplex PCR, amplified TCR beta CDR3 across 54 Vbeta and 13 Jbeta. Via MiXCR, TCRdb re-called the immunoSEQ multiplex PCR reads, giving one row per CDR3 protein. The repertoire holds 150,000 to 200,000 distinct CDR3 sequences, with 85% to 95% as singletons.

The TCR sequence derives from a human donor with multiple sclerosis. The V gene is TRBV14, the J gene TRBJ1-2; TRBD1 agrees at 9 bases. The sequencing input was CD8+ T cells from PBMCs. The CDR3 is CASSPYGTGIYGYTF. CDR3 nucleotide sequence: TGTGCCAGCAGCCCCTACGGGACAGGGATCTATGGCTACACCTTC.